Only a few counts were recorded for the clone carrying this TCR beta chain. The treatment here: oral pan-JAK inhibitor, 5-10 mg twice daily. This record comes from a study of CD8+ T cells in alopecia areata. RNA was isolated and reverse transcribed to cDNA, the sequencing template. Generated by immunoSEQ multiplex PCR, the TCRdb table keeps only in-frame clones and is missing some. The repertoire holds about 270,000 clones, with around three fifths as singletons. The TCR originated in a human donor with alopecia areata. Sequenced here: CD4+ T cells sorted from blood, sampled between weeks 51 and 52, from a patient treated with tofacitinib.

CDR3 protein: CSVVLGGVYEQYF. The CDR3 nucleotides read TGCAGCGTTGTTTTAGGGGGCGTATACGAGCAGTACTTC. The chain employs TRBV29-1 and TRBJ2-7, with TRBD1 matching over 7 bases. The trim removed 4 bases at V and 4 bases at J, leaving 7 bases unmatched. Germline V gene sequence: CDR1 SQVTM, CDR2 ANQGSEA. The CDR3 spans 13 residues.